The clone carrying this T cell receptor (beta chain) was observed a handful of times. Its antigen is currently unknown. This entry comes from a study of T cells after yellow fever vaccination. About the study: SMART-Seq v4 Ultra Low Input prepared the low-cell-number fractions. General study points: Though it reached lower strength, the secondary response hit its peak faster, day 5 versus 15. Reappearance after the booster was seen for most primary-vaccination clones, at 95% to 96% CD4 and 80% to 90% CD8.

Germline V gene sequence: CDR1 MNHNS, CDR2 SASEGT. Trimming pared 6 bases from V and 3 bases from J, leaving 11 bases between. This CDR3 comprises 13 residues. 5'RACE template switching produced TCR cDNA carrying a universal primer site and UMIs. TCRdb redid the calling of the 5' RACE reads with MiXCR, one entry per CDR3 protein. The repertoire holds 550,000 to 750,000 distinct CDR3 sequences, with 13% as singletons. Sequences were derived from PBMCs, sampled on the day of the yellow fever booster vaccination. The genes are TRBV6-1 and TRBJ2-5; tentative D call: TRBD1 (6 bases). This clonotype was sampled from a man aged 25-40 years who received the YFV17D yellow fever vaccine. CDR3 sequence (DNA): TGTGCCAGCAGAAACAGGGTGGAAGAGACCCAGTACTTC. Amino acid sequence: CASRNRVEETQYF.